A single sample is the source of the 28 T cell receptor beta chains below, sequenced in a study of brain T cells in children with intractable seizures. Indicated time point: blood from clinic visit 5 months post-surgery; TSC patient then seizure free. Clones were sequenced by immunoSEQ multiplex PCR, and TCRdb holds only the in-frame ones, with some missing. Among approximately 330,000 clones, more than 85% were seen once, and the ten largest hold approximately 5%. Sample: peripheral blood, taken 4 to 5 months after surgery. Receptor source: a boy younger than two with tuberous sclerosis and intractable seizures.

The sample holds one count of this clone. Here the CDR3 DNA reads TGTGCCAGCAGCCCAAAGAGTGGGGGGGCTAACGGCTACGAGCAGTACTTC. Protein: CASSPKSGGANGYEQYF. The chain links TRBV11-2 to TRBJ2-7, with a tentative D call TRBD2 (7 bases). Trimming took 5 bases from V and 3 from J, leaving 23 bases between them. The germline V gene has CDR1 SGHAT and CDR2 FQNNGV. There are 17 residues in the CDR3.

The chain carries TRBV7-9 and TRBJ1-5, with TRBD1 as a possible D gene (5 bases). This CDR3 comprises 17 residues. Trimming shortened V by 7 bases and J by 0 bases, and 19 bases separated the two germline ends. The V gene's germline CDR1 is SEHNR and CDR2 FQNEAQ (reference sequence). CDR3 nucleotides: TGTGCCAGCACCCTCCAAACGGGGCCGTATAGCAATCAGCCCCAGCATTTT. Its translation: CASTLQTGPYSNQPQHF.

V and J are TRBV24-1 and TRBJ1-5, with TRBD1 identical over 7 bases. The V and J ends lost 4 bases and 5 bases, in that order; junction bases with no gene match: 16. The CDR3 totals 18 residues. Germline CDR1 is KGHDR and CDR2 is SFDVKD. The CDR3 region is CATSDAIHRGLPHQPQHF. CDR3 nucleotides: TGTGCCACCAGTGACGCAATCCACAGGGGTCTGCCTCATCAGCCCCAGCATTTT.

The chain uses TRBV19 and TRBJ2-7; D may be TRBD1 (5 bases). V shed 3 bases and J shed 1 base, with 16 bases lying between them. This CDR3 contains 16 residues. CDR1 is LNHDA and CDR2 is SQIVND in the germline V gene (reference sequence). The CDR3 DNA reads TGTGCCAGTAGTATTGGTTCTGGGGCTCCGTCCTACGAGCAGTACTTC. Amino acids: CASSIGSGAPSYEQYF. Filled out from reference TRBV19 and TRBJ2-7, the complete variable domain reads DGGITQSPKYLFRKEGQNVTLSCEQNLNHDAMYWYRQDPGQGLRLIYYSQIVNDFQKGDIAEGYSVSREKKESFPLTVTSAQKNPTAFYLCASSIGSGAPSYEQYFGPGTRLTVT.

V usage is TRBV3-1 (or the pseudogene TRBV3-2) and J usage is TRBJ2-1; TRBD2 aligns across 8 bases. The CDR3 is 15 residues long. Losses at the gene ends were 0 bases for V and 2 bases for J; bases not matched to a gene: 0. Germline V gene data show CDR1 as LGHDT and CDR2 as YNNKEL (reference sequence). DNA for the CDR3: TGTGCCAGCAGCCAAGATAGCGGGACCTACAATGAGCAGTTCTTC. Protein: CASSQDSGTYNEQFF.

V and J are TRBV9 and TRBJ2-1, with D perhaps matching TRBD1 (5 bases). Trimming pared 0 bases from V and 9 bases from J, leaving 13 bases between. The CDR3 covers 14 residues. Germline-derived CDR1 and CDR2 are SGDLS and YYNGEE. CDR3 sequence: CASSVGQGVLEQFF. The CDR3 bases are TGTGCCAGCAGCGTAGGCCAAGGGGTCCTTGAGCAGTTCTTC.

This clone showed up just a few times. The V gene is TRBV28, the J gene TRBJ1-1; the D gene is possibly TRBD1 (6 bases). In germline, CDR1 is MDHEN, CDR2 SYDVKM. V was trimmed by 7 bases and J by 5 bases, leaving 17 bases between them. There are 14 residues in the CDR3. The CDR3 DNA reads as TGTGCCAGCATCAAAGGGGGTAGTGGAACTGAAGCTTTCTTT. Protein product: CASIKGGSGTEAFF.

The chain couples TRBV5-1 to TRBJ1-3; D gene ambiguous. CDR3 length equals 16 residues. Germline V lookup: CDR1 SGHRS, CDR2 YFSETQ. V dropped 0 bases and J dropped 0 bases, with 10 bases sitting between them. CDR3 bases: TGCGCCAGCAGCTTGGGGACCGTCGTCTCTGGAAACACCATATATTTT. Residues: CASSLGTVVSGNTIYF.

The V and J genes are TRBV6-4 and TRBJ2-1; TRBD2 aligns across 10 bases. CDR1 and CDR2 from the germline V gene are MRHNA and SNTAGT. The ends lost 0 bases at V and 7 bases at J; junction bases unmatched: 9. This CDR3 spans 17 amino acids. As DNA, the CDR3 is TGTGCCAGCAGTGACTCTGGAGCGGGAGGGCCGGGGAATGAGCAGTTCTTC. Its protein product is CASSDSGAGGPGNEQFF.

This chain joins TRBV29-1 and TRBJ2-1; D might be TRBD2 (5 bases). V lost 3 bases to trimming and J lost 2 bases, with 8 bases between them. This CDR3 contains 13 residues. The germline V gene encodes CDR1 SQVTM and CDR2 ANQGSEA. The CDR3 DNA reads as TGCAGCGTTGACGCGGGTACCTACAATGAGCAGTTCTTC. It codes for CSVDAGTYNEQFF.

The chain joins TRBV5-1 to TRBJ2-7, with D maybe TRBD1 (6 bases). V shed 4 bases and J shed 2 bases, with 19 bases lying between them. The CDR3 covers 16 residues. CDR1 and CDR2 (germline): SGHRS, YFSETQ. CDR3 loop: CASSAGRGAVAYEQYF. CDR3 coding DNA: TGCGCCAGCAGCGCGGGCAGGGGAGCAGTGGCCTACGAGCAGTACTTC.

This clone turned up a few times. The V and J genes are TRBV29-1 and TRBJ1-1; no definite D call. Looked up from germline, CDR1 is SQVTM and CDR2 is ANQGSEA. Deletions cut 5 bases from V and 0 bases from J, with 7 bases between. This CDR3 region has 12 residues. CDR3 loop: CSVLYLNTEAFF. The CDR3 DNA sequence: TGCAGCGTTCTCTACCTGAACACTGAAGCTTTCTTT.

In DNA form, the CDR3 reads TGTGCCAGCAGTTACGGGGGGGCCCTGTACGAGCAGTACTTC. Its translation is CASSYGGALYEQYF. This rearrangement joins TRBV6-6 to TRBJ2-7; perhaps TRBD2 as D (7 bases). Trimming left V 2 bases short and J 4 bases short, with 12 bases between. The CDR3 runs 14 residues. CDR1 and CDR2 (germline): MNHNY, SVGAGI (reference sequence).

The chain employs TRBV13 and TRBJ2-5; 8 nucleotides match TRBD2. From germline, CDR1 is PRHDT and CDR2 FYEKMQ (reference sequence). The V gene end was trimmed by 6 bases and the J gene end by 2 bases; junction bases not matched to a gene: 11. This CDR3 comprises 16 residues. This CDR3 reads CASRLFGGGIQETQYF. The CDR3 region has the DNA TGTGCCAGCAGATTGTTCGGCGGGGGGATTCAAGAGACCCAGTACTTC.

The rearrangement links TRBV29-1 to TRBJ1-1; 7 bases fit TRBD1. The CDR3 totals 16 residues. Germline assignment: CDR1 SQVTM and CDR2 ANQGSEA. V lost 8 bases to trimming and J lost 2 bases; unmatched junction nucleotides: 17. The CDR3 sequence is CSTWGGSDRINTEAFF. The CDR3 bases are TGCAGCACTTGGGGAGGTTCGGACAGGATAAACACTGAAGCTTTCTTT.

V and J are TRBV5-1 and TRBJ2-1; D possibly corresponds to TRBD1 (5 bases). With 0 bases removed from V and 7 bases from J, the gap between germline ends came to 17 bases. The germline gives CDR1 SGHRS, CDR2 YFSETQ. CDR3 length equals 16 residues. CDR3 sequence: CASSLGLLGPGNEQFF. The DNA for the CDR3 is TGCGCCAGCAGCTTGGGTCTTCTTGGTCCAGGGAATGAGCAGTTCTTC.

The V gene is TRBV2, the J gene TRBJ2-3, with D hard to call. The CDR3 is made up of 11 amino acids. V lost 7 bases, J lost 2 bases, and 4 bases lay in between. Germline V lookup: CDR1 SNHLY, CDR2 FYNNEI. The CDR3 reads CASTTTDTQYF. Here the CDR3 DNA reads TGTGCCAGCACTACCACAGATACGCAGTATTTT.

V usage is TRBV29-1 and J usage is TRBJ1-3, with D uncertain. Germline-derived CDR1 and CDR2 are SQVTM and ANQGSEA. The V and J ends lost 1 base and 4 bases respectively, with 2 bases between them. The CDR3 has 11 residues. The CDR3 region has the DNA TGCAGCGTTGAAGCGGGAAACACCATATATTTT. This sequence encodes CSVEAGNTIYF.

The rearrangement uses TRBV18 and TRBJ2-5; the D gene is possibly TRBD2 (5 bases). Trimming removed 4 bases at V and 5 bases at J, with 17 bases between. This CDR3 has 15 amino acids. The germline V gene encodes CDR1 KGHSH and CDR2 LQKENI. The CDR3, as DNA: TGTGCCAGCTCACTCCTAGCTCCTGCTCTGGAGACCCAGTACTTC. Translating it yields CASSLLAPALETQYF.

CDR3 bases: TGTGCCAGCAGTAGTAGTTCTTACAATGAGCAGTTCTTC. Protein sequence: CASSSSSYNEQFF. This chain connects TRBV25-1 to TRBJ2-1; no definite D call. Germline V gives CDR1 MGHDK, CDR2 SYGVNS. V lost 5 bases to trimming and J lost 4 bases, with 9 bases between them. This CDR3 is built from 13 residues.

This chain connects TRBV7-8 to TRBJ1-5; TRBD1 matches at 9 bases. With 5 bases clipped from V and 0 bases from J, the junction kept 5 bases outside the gene matches. Germline lookup yields CDR1 SGHVS and CDR2 FQNEAQ. CDR3 length equals 16 residues. The DNA for the CDR3 is TGTGCCAGCAGCCCGGGGACAGGGAATAGCAATCAGCCCCAGCATTTT. Translating it yields CASSPGTGNSNQPQHF.

On this clone itself: An end of the junction differs from the germline gene, which may be a read error. The chain combines TRBV7-7 with TRBJ2-2, with D perhaps matching TRBD2 (6 bases). CDR3 length: 18 residues. Germline-derived CDR1 and CDR2 are SSHAT and FNYEAQ (reference sequence). CDR3 sequence (DNA): TGTGCTAGCAGCTTAGATCGGGCGGGGCCCGGGTACACCGGGGAGCTGTTTTTT. The encoded protein is CASSLDRAGPGYTGELFF.

This chain joins TRBV18 and TRBJ1-5; D gene ambiguous. CDR3 size: 17 residues. CDR1 and CDR2 from the germline V gene are KGHSH and LQKENI. Trimming removed 2 bases from V and 0 bases from J, with 14 bases in between. In DNA, the CDR3 is TGTGCCAGCTCACCAAATCCCGTTTTGTATAGCAATCAGCCCCAGCATTTT. Translation: CASSPNPVLYSNQPQHF.

The genes are TRBV6-5 and TRBJ2-6; D ambiguous. Trimming took off 7 bases at V and 0 bases at J, with 10 bases between the two ends. CDR1 and CDR2 (germline): MNHEY, SVGAGI. The CDR3 runs 15 residues. CDR3 nucleotides: TGTGCCAGCAACCGTGGGGACTCTGGGGCCAACGTCCTGACTTTC. Its protein is CASNRGDSGANVLTF.

The chain carries TRBV7-6 and TRBJ1-5, with 7 positions matching TRBD1. This CDR3 contains 14 residues. CDR1 is SGHVS, CDR2 FNYEAQ, per germline. After removal of 4 bases from V and 3 bases from J, the junction contained 3 bases not matched to a gene. Written as DNA, the CDR3 is TGTGCCAGCAGCTCGACAGGGTTCAATCAGCCCCAGCATTTT. Translated: CASSSTGFNQPQHF.

The chain is built from TRBV6-5 and TRBJ1-2, with TRBD1 matching over 7 bases. The CDR3 totals 14 residues. Germline lookup yields CDR1 MNHEY and CDR2 SVGAGI. Losses at the gene ends were 2 bases for V and 8 bases for J; bases not matched to a gene: 8. CDR3 sequence: CASSYTGEGIGYTF. CDR3 bases: TGTGCCAGCAGTTACACAGGGGAGGGGATCGGCTACACCTTC.

The chain employs TRBV5-6 and TRBJ2-5, with 12 nucleotides matching TRBD2. Losses at the gene ends were 0 bases for V and 5 bases for J; bases not matched to a gene: 8. The CDR3 is 17 residues long. The germline CDR1 and CDR2 sequences are SGHDT and YYEEEE. The chain's CDR3 is CASSLELAGGPWETQYF. DNA of the CDR3: TGTGCCAGCAGCTTGGAGCTAGCGGGAGGGCCTTGGGAGACCCAGTACTTC.

Here the CDR3 reads CASSLSGIEPSYGYTF. The CDR3 DNA follows: TGTGCCAGCAGCTTATCCGGAATCGAACCTTCCTATGGCTACACCTTC. The chain carries TRBV7-3 and TRBJ1-2, with D hard to call. The CDR3 totals 16 residues. CDR1 and CDR2 from the germline V gene are SGHTA and FQGTGA. The V end lost 2 bases, the J end lost 4 bases, and 17 bases lay between the germline ends. The full variable domain, rest sourced from reference TRBV7-3 and TRBJ1-2, is GAGVSQTPSNKVTEKGKYVELRCDPISGHTALYWYRQSLGQGPEFLIYFQGTGAADDSGLPNDRFFAVRPEGSVSTLKIQRTERGDSAVYLCASSLSGIEPSYGYTFGSGTRLTVV.